The next 9 T cell receptor beta chains were all read from a single sample in a study of cytomegalovirus exposure and HLA in healthy donors. The PCR employed 60 Vbeta primers together with 13 Jbeta primers. Repertoires were generated with immunoSEQ multiplex PCR, while TCRdb's copy carries only in-frame clones and drops some. This table lists some 140,000 clones. Material for sequencing was PBMCs. Source of these receptors: a woman aged 55-75 years in good health and CMV-seronegative.

The V gene is TRBV27, the J gene TRBJ2-3; D gene ambiguous. V lost 5 bases to trimming and J lost 4 bases, with 10 bases between them. This CDR3 spans 13 amino acids. Germline assignment: CDR1 MNHEY and CDR2 SMNVEV (reference sequence). The DNA for the CDR3 is TGTGCCAGCAGTCCGCTAGACGCAGATACGCAGTATTTT. Protein: CASSPLDADTQYF.

The chain has TRBV2 and TRBJ2-7, with 7 nucleotides matching TRBD1. Germline values: CDR1 SNHLY, CDR2 FYNNEI. The CDR3 runs 14 residues. The trim removed 8 bases at V and 7 bases at J, leaving 14 bases unmatched. CDR3 bases: TGTGCCAGCGAACAGGGGATCCCGGTGGGGGAGCAGTACTTC. It yields the protein CASEQGIPVGEQYF.

V gene TRBV11-2 combines with J gene TRBJ2-7; the match to TRBD2 covers 8 bases. CDR3 length: 14 amino acids. Germline V gene sequence: CDR1 SGHAT, CDR2 FQNNGV. The ends lost 1 base at V and 4 bases at J; junction bases unmatched: 3. CDR3 amino acids: CASSLAGGQYEQYF. The CDR3 DNA follows: TGTGCCAGCAGCTTAGCGGGGGGGCAATACGAGCAGTACTTC.

In DNA form, the CDR3 reads TGTGCCAGCAGTGGGGACAGATACAATGAGCAGTTCTTC. Amino acid sequence: CASSGDRYNEQFF. The chain carries TRBV6-1 and TRBJ2-1; 7 bases align to TRBD1. The V and J ends lost 4 bases and 4 bases, in that order; junction bases with no gene match: 1. The CDR3 loop spans 13 amino acids. Germline V gene data show CDR1 as MNHNS and CDR2 as SASEGT.

With regard to this clone: The junction departs from the called germline gene at one end, perhaps through a read error. This rearrangement joins TRBV5-4 to TRBJ2-5; 7 positions agree with TRBD2. Germline V gene sequence: CDR1 SGHNT, CDR2 YYREEE (reference sequence). The CDR3 runs to 14 residues. This CDR3 is CAGSLGGGQETQYF. DNA of the CDR3: TGTGCCGGCAGCTTGGGGGGGGGTCAAGAGACCCAGTACTTC.

The chain couples TRBV18 to TRBJ2-1; the match to TRBD2 covers 7 bases. Germline assignment: CDR1 KGHSH and CDR2 LQKENI. This CDR3 region has 16 residues. Trimming removed 3 bases from V and 0 bases from J; junction bases left unmatched: 5. In DNA form, the CDR3 reads TGTGCCAGCTCACCTCTAGCGGTGAGCTCCTACAATGAGCAGTTCTTC. Its protein is CASSPLAVSSYNEQFF. Variable domain in full (rest from reference TRBV18 and TRBJ2-1): NAGVMQNPRHLVRRRGQEARLRCSPMKGHSHVYWYRQLPEEGLKFMVYLQKENIIDESGMPKERFSAEFPKEGPSILRIQQVVRGDSAAYFCASSPLAVSSYNEQFFGPGTRLTVL.

The chain has TRBV20-1 and TRBJ1-2; D uncertain. V lost 4 bases, J lost 4 bases, and 7 bases lay in between. The CDR3 runs to 11 residues. Germline V gene data show CDR1 as DFQATT and CDR2 as SNEGSKA (reference sequence). The CDR3 region is CSATASYGYTF. In DNA, the CDR3 is TGCAGTGCTACCGCGAGCTATGGCTACACCTTC.

The chain employs TRBV28 and TRBJ2-5; TRBD1 matches at 8 bases. Trimming took 10 bases from V and 6 from J; bases not matched to a gene: 10. The CDR3 loop spans 13 amino acids. CDR1 and CDR2 (germline): MDHEN, SYDVKM. CDR3 sequence: CATEQGGTKTQYF. The DNA of the CDR3 is TGTGCCACCGAACAGGGGGGAACGAAGACCCAGTACTTC.

The J gene is TRBJ2-3, the V gene TRBV9; 7 bases align to TRBD1. Germline-derived CDR1 and CDR2 are SGDLS and YYNGEE. With V trimmed by 3 bases and J by 1 base, 11 bases remained unmatched. This CDR3 contains 17 residues. CDR3 nucleotides: TGTGCCAGCAGCGGGAGACAGGGCCTGGGAGGCACAGATACGCAGTATTTT. Its protein product is CASSGRQGLGGTDTQYF.